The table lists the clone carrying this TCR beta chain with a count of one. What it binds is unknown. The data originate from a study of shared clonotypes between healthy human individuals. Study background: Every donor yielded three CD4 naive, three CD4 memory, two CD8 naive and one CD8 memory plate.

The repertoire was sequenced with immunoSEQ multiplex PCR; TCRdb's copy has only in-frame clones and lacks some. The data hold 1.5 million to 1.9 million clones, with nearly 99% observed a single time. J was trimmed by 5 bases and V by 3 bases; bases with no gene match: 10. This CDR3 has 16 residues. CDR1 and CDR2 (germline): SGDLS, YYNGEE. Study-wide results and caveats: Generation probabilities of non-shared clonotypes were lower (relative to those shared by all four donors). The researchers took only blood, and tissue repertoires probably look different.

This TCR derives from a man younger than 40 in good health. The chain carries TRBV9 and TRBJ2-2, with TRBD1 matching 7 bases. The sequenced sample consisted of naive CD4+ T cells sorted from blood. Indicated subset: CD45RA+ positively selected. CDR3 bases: TGTGCCAGCAGCGCTACAGGGGAAGGAGGAACCGGGGAGCTGTTTTTT. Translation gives CASSATGEGGTGELFF.